The clone carrying this T cell receptor beta chain appeared a few times. Its cognate antigen is unknown. The data were taken from a study of blood T cells in healthy people across ages. The use of a sample-barcoded 5' primer and a J-beta primer mix characterized a second PCR of about 7 to 12 cycles. A 12-random-nucleotide template-switch adaptor tagged each cDNA molecule. TCRdb re-analysed the 5' RACE reads in MiXCR, keeping a single row per CDR3 protein. The sample comprises about 1.6 million distinct CDR3 sequences, about 31% of which are singletons, and around 11% rests with the top ten. Isolation of PBMCs gave at least 6.5 million cells per sample. The CDR3 totals 14 residues. Trimming left V 3 bases short and J 2 bases short, with 11 bases between. CDR1 is KGHSH, CDR2 LQKENI, per germline. Notes on the study in general: Long-lived donors exceeded aged donors in naive CD4+ cells and diversity.

The V gene is TRBV18, the J gene TRBJ2-7; D may be TRBD1 (6 bases). The specimen was blood. The TCR comes from a woman between 25 and 40 years old in good health. CDR3 nucleotides: TGTGCCAGCTCACCTTTCCGGGACACCTACGAGCAGTACTTC. It encodes CASSPFRDTYEQYF.